This TCR beta chain emerged from a study of post-analysis software for immune sequencing data (dated by TCRdb to between 2014 and 2016). About the study as a whole: Recorded disease courses included relapsing-remitting, secondary progressive and progressive-relapsing multiple sclerosis, with some patients lacking subtype annotation. The patient repertoires were compared against around 11 previously published healthy control repertoires obtained from donors aged about 6 to 25 years. A subset of samples was prepared in parallel using single-end sample barcoding, then pooled and co-amplified after Illumina adapter ligation. Findings and caveats that apply to the study as a whole: The control group was slightly older than the multiple sclerosis patient group. When samples were clustered directly using the F measure, samples prepared in the same batch co-clustered strongly, which prompted a batch-effect correction. Significantly lower normalized Chao1 diversity was found in multiple sclerosis patients than in controls, suggesting substantial peripheral T-cell clonal expansion. Patients showed significantly higher frequencies than controls for roughly five TRBV segments, among them TRBV5-6, TRBV5-1 and TRBV20-1.

V and J are truncated by 8 bases and 2 bases respectively, leaving an intervening sequence of 24 bases. The CDR3 covers 17 residues, taking in both the cysteine and the phenylalanine. The retained sequence is limited to the CDR3, 51 bases, with the frame set at the first base. Looking up the germline V gene yields CDR1 MDHEN and CDR2 SYDVKM. Receptor amplification or capture employed PCR. Data came from an Illumina HiSeq 2500. Unique molecular identifiers were incorporated into TCR beta cDNA libraries to reduce PCR and sequencing biases. About 500,000 cDNA molecules were obtained for every 1 to 10 million input T cells, so each molecule roughly corresponded to one T cell. The patient libraries were prepared and sequenced using the same protocol as the earlier healthy control dataset. Samples belonging to the same batch were prepared together, multiplexed and sequenced on a shared HiSeq lane. For the original study's pipeline: Raw barcoded reads were processed with MIGEC, discarding single-read molecular identifier groups before consensus assembly and CDR3 extraction. Clonotype tables were post-analysed with VDJtools, and diversity was normalized by down-sampling all datasets to the smallest sample size. To correct batch-related cross-sample contamination, repertoire overlap clustering matched CDR3 amino acid sequences but not nucleotide sequences. The public sequencing data were trimmed at Q25 with fastp and processed into clonotypes with MiXCR by TCRdb, which kept only in-frame beta chains. All rows with the same CDR3 protein become a single entry with the most common DNA and genes. It is TCRdb's table, rather than the study itself, that gives the V and J calls and clone size. For this sample the table gives roughly 200,000 distinct CDR3 sequences, of which around 29% were detected only once. The top ten hold about 3.4% of the sample.

TCR beta repertoires were profiled from peripheral blood of some 13 young patients with multiple sclerosis to demonstrate the VDJtools post-analysis software. Multiple sclerosis patients were children and adolescents aged 6 to 15 years. This clonotype has more than one count but fewer than ten. This receptor's antigen is unknown. The sample holds no much larger clone one base away, and base qualities are not on file. Sequencing input: blood. This receptor chain uses TRBV28 and TRBJ1-2; 5 matching bases give a weak D call of TRBD1. The TCR comes from a girl younger than 18 with multiple sclerosis. The nucleotides are TGTGCCAGCCGGCGGGGAGGGGCCGTCCCAGGGAACTATGGCTACACCTTC. Its protein reads: CASRRGGAVPGNYGYTF.